Shown below are 13 T cell receptor beta chains from a single sample sequenced in a study of T cells after yellow fever vaccination. TCRdb fed the 5' RACE reads into MiXCR, producing one record per CDR3 protein. The table lists approximately 550,000 distinct CDR3 sequences, roughly 21% of them singletons. The sequenced sample was PBMCs, obtained 15 days after the yellow fever booster vaccination. These receptors were obtained from a man aged 30-40 years who received the YFV17D yellow fever vaccine.

In nucleotides, the CDR3 is TGTGCCAGCAGGGAGACACGCAGCTCCTACGAGCAGTACTTC. Residues: CASRETRSSYEQYF. The V call is TRBV2, the J call TRBJ2-7, with unresolved D. The CDR3 sequence is 14 residues long. Trimming took 6 bases from V and 0 from J, leaving 12 bases between them. The germline gives CDR1 SNHLY, CDR2 FYNNEI.

This clonotype was found a few times. The chain couples TRBV30 to TRBJ2-3; D ambiguous. Germline-derived CDR1 and CDR2 are GTSNPN and SVGIG (reference sequence). CDR3 size: 13 residues. Deletions cut 2 bases from V and 5 bases from J, with 11 bases between. CDR3: CAWSPKNEDTQYF. DNA for the CDR3: TGTGCCTGGAGTCCGAAGAACGAAGATACGCAGTATTTT.

The chain couples TRBV20-1 to TRBJ2-7, with TRBD2 matching 7 bases. V gave up 3 bases and J gave up 7 bases; unmatched junction bases: 12. There are 14 residues in the CDR3. CDR1 DFQATT and CDR2 SNEGSKA come from the germline V gene (reference sequence). For the CDR3, the DNA is TGCAGTGCTAGGTCGGGACTACTGGAGAGTGAGCAGTACTTC. It encodes CSARSGLLESEQYF.

In its sample, this clonotype was seen many times. The rearrangement uses TRBV7-2 and TRBJ1-6; the match to TRBD1 covers 9 bases. Germline V gene lookup returns CDR1 SGHTA and CDR2 FQGNSA. V was clipped by 5 bases and J by 10 bases; unmatched bases: 9. This CDR3 has 15 amino acids. CDR3 residues: CASSPQGANGSPLHF. The CDR3 DNA sequence: TGTGCCAGCAGCCCACAGGGGGCAAATGGCTCACCCCTCCACTTT. Complete variable domain (other parts from reference TRBV7-2 and TRBJ1-6): GAGVSQSPSNKVTEKGKDVELRCDPISGHTALYWYRQSLGQGLEFLIYFQGNSAPDKSGLPSDRFSAERTGGSVSTLTIQRTQQEDSAVYLCASSPQGANGSPLHFGNGTRLTVT.

The chain is built from TRBV10-3 and TRBJ2-5; D possibly corresponds to TRBD2 (7 bases). The V and J ends lost 6 bases and 6 bases respectively, with 11 bases between them. CDR3 length equals 12 residues. Germline CDR1 and CDR2: ENHRY and SYGVKD. The CDR3 loop is CAIRRGGKTQYF. The CDR3 DNA sequence: TGTGCCATCAGGAGGGGGGGAAAGACCCAGTACTTC.

This clonotype came up a few times. The chain carries TRBV5-1 and TRBJ2-1; the D is unclear. CDR3 length equals 12 residues. Germline V gene data show CDR1 as SGHRS and CDR2 as YFSETQ. Trimming removed 2 bases from V and 9 bases from J, with 9 bases in between. CDR3 amino acids: CASSFGETEQFF. Written as DNA, the CDR3 is TGCGCCAGCAGCTTTGGAGAGACTGAGCAGTTCTTC.

The chain recombines TRBV7-8 with TRBJ2-3, with D perhaps TRBD1 or TRBD2 (6 bases each). The ends were cut back, 4 bases at V and 0 bases at J, with 14 bases in the middle. CDR1 is SGHVS, CDR2 FQNEAQ, per germline. The CDR3 sequence is 16 residues long. CDR3 protein: CASSWGASHSTDTQYF. CDR3 DNA sequence: TGTGCCAGCAGCTGGGGGGCGTCTCATAGCACAGATACGCAGTATTTT.

The gene calls are TRBV11-2 and TRBJ2-1; TRBD2 matches at 9 bases. Germline V gives CDR1 SGHAT, CDR2 FQNNGV. The CDR3 is made up of 16 amino acids. V lost 4 bases and J lost 2; bases outside the gene matches: 6. The chain's CDR3 is CASSSLAGTTYNEQFF. In DNA, the CDR3 is TGTGCCAGCAGCTCTCTAGCGGGGACTACCTACAATGAGCAGTTCTTC.

As concerns this clonotype: An end of the junction differs from the germline gene, which may be a read error. The chain couples TRBV30 to TRBJ2-2; TRBD2 might be the D (5 bases). Germline-derived CDR1 and CDR2 are GTSNPN and SVGIG (reference sequence). This CDR3 has 12 residues. This chain's CDR3 is CAWISDTGELLF. CDR3 DNA: TGTGCCTGGATCAGCGACACCGGGGAGCTGTTATTT.

The chain couples TRBV28 to TRBJ1-1; a weak D match, TRBD1 (6 bases). The CDR3 consists of 10 residues. Trimming pared 6 bases from V and 10 bases from J, leaving 9 bases between. Germline loops: CDR1 MDHEN, CDR2 SYDVKM. The DNA of the CDR3 is TGTGCCAGCAGGGACAGCCGAGCTTTCTTT. It codes for CASRDSRAFF. Together with reference TRBV28 and TRBJ1-1, the CDR3 gives the full variable domain: DVKVTQSSRYLVKRTGEKVFLECVQDMDHENMFWYRQDPGLGLRLIYFSYDVKMKEKGDIPEGYSVSREKKERFSLILESASTNQTSMYLCASRDSRAFFGQGTRLTVV.

This chain uses TRBV7-2 with TRBJ2-5; the D is unclear. CDR3 length: 14 amino acids. From germline, CDR1 is SGHTA and CDR2 FQGNSA. The germline V and J ends were trimmed by 3 bases and 2 bases, with 10 bases remaining between them. CDR3 bases: TGTGCCAGCAGCTTGCTGTCCTATCAAGAGACCCAGTACTTC. Amino acids: CASSLLSYQETQYF. Supplemented by reference TRBV7-2 and TRBJ2-5, the full variable domain reads GAGVSQSPSNKVTEKGKDVELRCDPISGHTALYWYRQSLGQGLEFLIYFQGNSAPDKSGLPSDRFSAERTGGSVSTLTIQRTQQEDSAVYLCASSLLSYQETQYFGPGTRLLVL.

This clonotype has more than one count but fewer than ten. The chain recombines TRBV9 with TRBJ2-3; D remains ambiguous. V was pared by 0 bases and J by 6 bases, with 14 bases between. Per the germline V gene, CDR1 is SGDLS and CDR2 is YYNGEE. The CDR3 length is 15 residues. This chain's CDR3 is CASSVEERPKDTQYF. The CDR3 DNA follows: TGTGCCAGCAGCGTAGAGGAGCGTCCTAAGGATACGCAGTATTTT.

J is TRBJ2-1 and V is TRBV11-2; possible D gene TRBD1, 5 bases. CDR3 length equals 14 residues. The ends were cut back, 3 bases at V and 3 bases at J, with 9 bases in the middle. Germline V gene data show CDR1 as SGHAT and CDR2 as FQNNGV. CDR3 region: CASSLGRGYNEQFF. The CDR3 coding sequence is TGTGCCAGCAGCTTGGGTAGGGGCTACAATGAGCAGTTCTTC.